Listed below are T cell receptor beta chains from one sample, sequenced in a study of blood T cell repertoires in COVID-19. TCRdb keeps only in-frame clones here, not all; method: immunoSEQ multiplex PCR. This sample yields some 270,000 clones, of which about nine tenths are seen a single time; approximately 2% belongs to the top ten. The sample comprised PBMCs or T cells enriched from blood (not recorded which). These receptors were collected from a woman in her fifties or sixties who had recovered from COVID-19. Each CDR3 is given with its conserved first and last residue. A D gene is named only where the DNA matches it firmly.

v_gene: TRBV5-4
d_gene: TRBD1
j_gene: TRBJ2-5
CDR3aa: CASSRSVGQGGETQYF
CDR3nt: TGTGCCAGCAGCCGAAGCGTTGGACAGGGTGGAGAGACCCAGTACTTC

v_gene: TRBV6-1
d_gene: .
j_gene: TRBJ1-6
CDR3aa: CASSEVGGKPIFSPLHF
CDR3nt: TGTGCCAGCAGTGAAGTCGGAGGGAAACCCATTTTTTCACCCCTCCACTTT

v_gene: TRBV2
d_gene: TRBD2
j_gene: TRBJ2-2
CDR3aa: CASHATSVNTGELFF
CDR3nt: TGTGCCAGCCACGCGACTAGCGTGAACACCGGGGAGCTGTTTTTT

v_gene: TRBV19
d_gene: .
j_gene: TRBJ1-1
CDR3aa: CASRLTRTENTEAFF
CDR3nt: TGTGCCAGTAGGCTCACTAGGACGGAGAACACTGAAGCTTTCTTT

v_gene: TRBV9
d_gene: .
j_gene: TRBJ1-4
CDR3aa: CASSVGPQGDTNEKLFF
CDR3nt: TGTGCCAGCAGCGTAGGCCCACAGGGAGATACTAATGAAAAACTGTTTTTT

v_gene: TRBV30
d_gene: .
j_gene: TRBJ1-4
CDR3aa: CAWTPGGYNEKLFF
CDR3nt: TGTGCCTGGACCCCGGGAGGGTATAATGAAAAACTGTTTTTT

v_gene: TRBV7-9
d_gene: TRBD1
j_gene: TRBJ1-6
CDR3aa: CASSPDRVSPLHF
CDR3nt: TGTGCCAGCAGCCCCGACAGGGTTTCACCCCTCCACTTT

v_gene: TRBV6-2/TRBV6-3
d_gene: .
j_gene: TRBJ1-2
CDR3aa: CASSRETAPYGYTF
CDR3nt: TGTGCCAGCAGCCGTGAGACAGCGCCGTATGGCTACACCTTC

v_gene: TRBV19
d_gene: .
j_gene: TRBJ2-1
CDR3aa: CASSIDLDGNEQFF
CDR3nt: TGTGCCAGTAGTATCGATCTTGACGGGAATGAGCAGTTCTTC

v_gene: TRBV13
d_gene: TRBD1
j_gene: TRBJ1-2
CDR3aa: CASSRIGGNYGYTF
CDR3nt: TGTGCCAGCAGCCGAATAGGGGGCAACTATGGCTACACCTTC

v_gene: TRBV5-1
d_gene: TRBD1
j_gene: TRBJ1-2
CDR3aa: CASSLGDRDNYGYTF
CDR3nt: TGCGCCAGCAGCTTAGGGGACAGGGATAACTATGGCTACACCTTC